Listed here are 31 T cell receptor beta chains from one sample, sequenced in a study of T-cell reconstitution after alpha-beta-depleted transplantation in children. A TCRbeta library incorporating unique molecular identifiers was prepared. Via MiXCR, TCRdb re-called the PCR reads, giving one row per CDR3 protein. The table has a few hundred thousand distinct CDR3 sequences, approximately 9.8% seen once. Sample: PBMCs from the stem cell graft donor, taken from the stem cell graft. The receptors originated from a human donor who donated a stem cell graft to a child with SCID.

Ten or more counts support this clonotype. The chain recombines TRBV18 with TRBJ2-1; a weak D match, TRBD2 (6 bases). The V and J ends lost 0 bases and 1 base respectively, with 7 bases between them. Germline values: CDR1 KGHSH, CDR2 LQKENI. The CDR3 spans 15 residues. This CDR3 reads CASSPPEGSYNEQFF. As DNA, the CDR3 is TGTGCCAGCTCACCACCGGAGGGGTCCTACAATGAGCAGTTCTTC.

The chain combines TRBV3-1 with TRBJ1-2, with 9 nucleotides matching TRBD1. V lost 3 bases to trimming and J lost 7 bases; unmatched junction nucleotides: 12. CDR3 length equals 16 residues. Per the germline V gene, CDR1 is LGHDT and CDR2 is YNNKEL (reference sequence). The CDR3 reads CASSQAPGQGTGGYTF. The DNA for the CDR3 is TGTGCCAGCAGCCAGGCCCCGGGACAGGGCACGGGTGGCTACACCTTC.

This clonotype was counted ten times or more. This chain links TRBV5-1 with TRBJ1-1, with D unclear. Trimming left V 2 bases short and J 5 bases short, with 19 bases between. The CDR3 is 16 amino acids. Germline V gene lookup returns CDR1 SGHRS and CDR2 YFSETQ. CDR3 loop: CASSLTAKLAATEAFF. The CDR3 DNA reads TGCGCCAGCAGCTTAACGGCGAAGCTAGCTGCGACTGAAGCTTTCTTT.

In this sample, this clonotype turned up many times. The chain combines TRBV5-1 with TRBJ2-5; possible D gene TRBD1, 6 bases. Germline CDR1 is SGHRS and CDR2 is YFSETQ. Trimming shortened V by 4 bases and J by 2 bases, and 15 bases separated the two germline ends. This CDR3 has 15 residues. CDR3 residues: CASSPEDSPQETQYF. CDR3 bases: TGCGCCAGCAGCCCGGAGGACAGCCCGCAAGAGACCCAGTACTTC.

This clonotype came up many times. As DNA, the CDR3 is TGCAGCGGTGGTCGGGGCCTTGAAGCTTTCTTT. The encoded protein is CSGGRGLEAFF. The chain couples TRBV29-1 to TRBJ1-1; a possible D gene is TRBD1 (5 bases). CDR3 length: 11 amino acids. The ends were cut back, 7 bases at V and 7 bases at J, with 13 bases in the middle. Germline lookup yields CDR1 SQVTM and CDR2 ANQGSEA.

This clonotype was seen many times. The V call is TRBV7-2, the J call TRBJ1-6; tentative D call: TRBD1 (6 bases). Germline V gives CDR1 SGHTA, CDR2 FQGNSA. CDR3 length: 15 residues. Trimming stripped 1 base from V and 9 bases from J, with 13 bases between. The CDR3: CASSLVAGEASPLHF. CDR3 DNA: TGTGCCAGCAGCTTAGTCGCAGGGGAGGCTTCACCCCTCCACTTT.

This clonotype was counted at least ten times. The genes are TRBV7-9 and TRBJ1-5; D not resolved. This CDR3 region has 16 residues. CDR1 and CDR2 from the germline V gene are SEHNR and FQNEAQ (reference sequence). V was trimmed by 5 bases and J by 3 bases, leaving 17 bases between them. The CDR3 region is CASSRFSQEANQPQHF. The CDR3 DNA is TGTGCCAGCAGCAGGTTTAGCCAGGAGGCCAATCAGCCCCAGCATTTT.

This clonotype was counted ten times or more. The chain employs TRBV5-1 and TRBJ1-2, with TRBD1 matching 7 bases. V lost 4 bases and J lost 2; bases outside the gene matches: 11. Per the germline V gene, CDR1 is SGHRS and CDR2 is YFSETQ. The CDR3 has 16 amino acids. As DNA, the CDR3 is TGCGCCAGCAGCCTACTCGGACAGGAAACCAACTATGGCTACACCTTC. Protein product: CASSLLGQETNYGYTF.

This clonotype was counted at least ten times. The chain links TRBV27 to TRBJ2-1; 8 nucleotides match TRBD2. Trimming removed 7 bases from V and 5 bases from J; junction bases left unmatched: 7. CDR1 is MNHEY, CDR2 SMNVEV, per germline (reference sequence). CDR3 size: 14 residues. The CDR3 reads CASTLGGANNEQFF. DNA for the CDR3: TGTGCCAGCACCCTCGGGGGGGCCAACAATGAGCAGTTCTTC.

Notes on this clonotype: One end of the junction varies from germline; a read error may be responsible. The CDR3 protein is CASSLEGGGTGGLFF. The CDR3 DNA reads TGTGCCAGCAGCTTAGAGGGGGGGGGGACCGGGGGGCTGTTTTTT. V gene TRBV7-2 combines with J gene TRBJ2-2, with D possibly being TRBD2 (7 bases). CDR3 length: 15 amino acids. Germline V gene lookup returns CDR1 SGHTA and CDR2 FQGNSA.

This clonotype has ten or more counts. The V and J genes are TRBV6-1 and TRBJ1-2; TRBD1 might be the D (5 bases). Deletions cut 5 bases from V and 7 bases from J, with 17 bases between. Germline CDR1 MNHNS, CDR2 SASEGT. The CDR3 contains 14 residues. CDR3 coding DNA: TGTGCCAGCAGTCCGGGACCGGCCCAGAGTGGCTACACCTTC. It translates to CASSPGPAQSGYTF.

There are a few counts of this clonotype. This chain links TRBV11-1 with TRBJ2-1; TRBD2 is a possible D gene (5 bases). V was trimmed by 5 bases and J by 8 bases, leaving 34 bases between them. Germline lookup yields CDR1 SGHAT and CDR2 FQDESV (reference sequence). CDR3 length: 20 amino acids. The DNA of the CDR3 is TGTGCCAGCAGCAACTCGCCGTCAGAATCGGACGTGGGAGTGGAGGATGAGCAGTTCTTC. Protein product: CASSNSPSESDVGVEDEQFF. Together with reference TRBV11-1 and TRBJ2-1, the CDR3 gives the full variable domain: EAEVAQSPRYKITEKSQAVAFWCDPISGHATLYWYRQILGQGPELLVQFQDESVVDDSQLPKDRFSAERLKGVDSTLKIQPAELGDSAMYLCASSNSPSESDVGVEDEQFFGPGTRLTVL.

V and J are TRBV5-5 and TRBJ2-7; D is unresolved. The germline V gene encodes CDR1 SGHKS and CDR2 YYEKEE (reference sequence). There are 14 residues in the CDR3. Between the trimmed V and J ends, which lost 4 bases and 7 bases, there was a span of 18 bases. CDR3 DNA: TGTGCCAGCAGCCCCCGGCACAGCCTATGGGAGCAGTACTTC. Its translation is CASSPRHSLWEQYF.

In this sample, this clonotype turned up many times. V gene TRBV5-1 combines with J gene TRBJ2-3; 8 nucleotides match TRBD2. The germline V gene has CDR1 SGHRS and CDR2 YFSETQ. The CDR3 totals 15 residues. J was trimmed by 5 bases and V by 4 bases; bases with no gene match: 9. DNA of the CDR3: TGCGCCAGCAGCAAGAACGGGGGGGTAATAGATACGCAGTATTTT. It specifies CASSKNGGVIDTQYF.

This clonotype was observed many times. The chain has TRBV4-1 and TRBJ1-3; the D is unclear. The CDR3 consists of 15 residues. V lost 5 bases to trimming and J lost 0 bases, with 11 bases between them. The germline gives CDR1 MGHRA, CDR2 YSYEKL. The CDR3 DNA sequence: TGCGCCAGCAGCGCCTGGATGAGCTCTGGAAACACCATATATTTT. Protein: CASSAWMSSGNTIYF.

This clonotype was recorded many times. The CDR3 DNA reads TGTGCCACAGTCAAGGCGGGGCCACTTAACACCGGGGAGCTGTTTTTT. As protein: CATVKAGPLNTGELFF. The chain combines TRBV15 with TRBJ2-2; possible D gene TRBD2, 6 bases. The CDR3 is 16 residues long. V lost 9 bases and J 2 bases, leaving 19 bases between the germline ends. Germline CDR1 reads LNHNV; CDR2 reads YYDKDF (reference sequence).

Many counts were recorded for this clonotype. The chain has TRBV20-1 and TRBJ2-7, with D perhaps being TRBD1 or TRBD2 (5 bases each). The germline V and J ends were trimmed by 6 bases and 6 bases, with 21 bases remaining between them. The CDR3 contains 14 residues. Per germline, CDR1 DFQATT and CDR2 SNEGSKA (reference sequence). The CDR3 spells CSAPGLGLGVEQYF. The CDR3 bases are TGCAGTGCGCCAGGACTGGGATTAGGGGTCGAGCAGTACTTC.

This clonotype was counted at least ten times. J is TRBJ1-1 and V is TRBV12-3 or TRBV12-4, with D unclear. The CDR3 is 15 residues long. Trimming left V 6 bases short and J 0 bases short, with 14 bases between. The CDR3 coding sequence is TGTGCCAGCAGCCCTTCGACGGCCTTGAACACTGAAGCTTTCTTT. It codes for CASSPSTALNTEAFF.

At least ten counts were recorded for this clonotype. V and J are TRBV12-3 or TRBV12-4 and TRBJ2-5; 8 nucleotides line up with TRBD2. Trimming cost V 3 bases and J 5 bases; bases outside gene matches: 8. The CDR3 spans 15 residues. The CDR3 protein is CASSFFARGGETQYF. The CDR3 DNA is TGTGCCAGCAGTTTCTTCGCTCGGGGGGGGGAGACCCAGTACTTC.

This clonotype was detected ten times or more. The chain uses TRBV5-1 and TRBJ2-5; D is possibly TRBD1 (6 bases). Trimming took off 0 bases at V and 4 bases at J, with 13 bases between the two ends. Germline V gene sequence: CDR1 SGHRS, CDR2 YFSETQ. This CDR3 is built from 15 residues. The CDR3 is CASSLVGRGSETQYF. For the CDR3, the DNA is TGCGCCAGCAGCTTGGTTGGCAGGGGTTCAGAGACCCAGTACTTC.

This clonotype occurred many times. In DNA, the CDR3 is TGTGCCAGCAGCTTAGGTCTCCAGGGCACAGATACGCAGTATTTT. Encoded protein: CASSLGLQGTDTQYF. The chain is built from TRBV7-9 and TRBJ2-3; D not resolved. Trimming stripped 1 base from V and 1 base from J, with 9 bases between. Germline V lookup: CDR1 SEHNR, CDR2 FQNEAQ (reference sequence). The CDR3 consists of 15 residues.

This clonotype was found many times. The chain employs TRBV20-1 and TRBJ1-1; D remains unclear. The V gene's germline CDR1 is DFQATT and CDR2 SNEGSKA (reference sequence). V was trimmed by 2 bases and J by 2 bases, leaving 6 bases between them. The CDR3 runs to 12 residues. The CDR3 region is CSARQPNTEAFF. For the CDR3, the DNA is TGCAGTGCTAGACAGCCCAACACTGAAGCTTTCTTT.

This clonotype was seen only a few times. The chain is built from TRBV18 and TRBJ2-3; D perhaps matches TRBD1 (5 bases). CDR3 size: 16 residues. V lost 0 bases and J 5 bases, leaving 15 bases between the germline ends. Germline values: CDR1 KGHSH, CDR2 LQKENI. The CDR3 is CASSPPWGQGIDTQYF. In nucleotides, the CDR3 is TGTGCCAGCTCACCACCGTGGGGCCAGGGCATAGATACGCAGTATTTT.

Many counts were recorded for this clonotype. This chain links TRBV18 with TRBJ2-7; no clear D gene. Trimming cost V 3 bases and J 3 bases, with 6 bases left between them. Germline CDR1 KGHSH, CDR2 LQKENI. The length of the CDR3 is 12 residues. In DNA form, the CDR3 reads TGTGCCAGCTCACCCACTTACTACGAGCAGTACTTC. Protein product: CASSPTYYEQYF.

This clonotype was counted only a few times. The V call is TRBV12-3 or TRBV12-4, the J call TRBJ1-6; no clear D. There are 12 residues in the CDR3. V gave up 1 base and J gave up 14 bases, with 9 bases separating them. The CDR3 coding sequence is TGTGCCAGCAGTTTAGAGGCTCTGACCCTCCACTTT. Protein sequence: CASSLEALTLHF.

Many counts were recorded for this clonotype. The rearrangement uses TRBV19 and TRBJ1-5, with 7 bases that match TRBD1. Germline V gene lookup returns CDR1 LNHDA and CDR2 SQIVND (reference sequence). J lost 3 bases, V lost 3 bases, and 2 bases had no gene match. CDR3 size: 14 residues. Here the CDR3 DNA reads TGTGCCAGTAGTATGGGACAGTTCAATCAGCCCCAGCATTTT. Protein product: CASSMGQFNQPQHF.

At least ten counts were recorded for this clonotype. This sequence joins TRBV4-3 and TRBJ2-2; D is unclear. CDR3 size: 14 residues. Germline V lookup: CDR1 LGHNA, CDR2 YSLEER. V lost 2 bases to trimming and J lost 6 bases, with 10 bases between them. The DNA of the CDR3 is TGCGCCAGCAGCCAAAAGAGCTCTTCCGGGGAGCTGTTTTTT. The encoded protein is CASSQKSSSGELFF.

This clonotype was recorded at least ten times. The chain employs TRBV5-6 and TRBJ2-3; D uncertain. The germline gives CDR1 SGHDT, CDR2 YYEEEE. Trimming took 5 bases from V and 1 from J, leaving 14 bases between them. This CDR3 has 15 amino acids. The CDR3 region is CASRPSGLGTDTQYF. In nucleotides, the CDR3 is TGTGCCAGCAGGCCGTCCGGGCTAGGCACAGATACGCAGTATTTT.

The table lists this clonotype with many counts. The chain couples TRBV19 to TRBJ2-3; TRBD2 might be the D (7 bases). Per germline, CDR1 LNHDA and CDR2 SQIVND (reference sequence). The CDR3 covers 15 residues. V lost 6 bases, J lost 3 bases, and 16 bases lay in between. CDR3 DNA sequence: TGTGCCAGTAGCCAACCAAGGGGGGGAACAGATACGCAGTATTTT. The encoded protein is CASSQPRGGTDTQYF.

In this sample, this clonotype turned up many times. The V call is TRBV2, the J call TRBJ1-6, with D unresolved. V dropped 4 bases and J dropped 5 bases, with 9 bases sitting between them. The CDR3 consists of 14 residues. CDR1 SNHLY and CDR2 FYNNEI come from the germline V gene. CDR3 in amino acids: CASSAEANNSPLHF. DNA of the CDR3: TGTGCCAGCAGTGCAGAGGCTAATAATTCACCCCTCCACTTT.

This clonotype has ten or more counts. The chain employs TRBV4-1 and TRBJ1-2, with TRBD1 matching 7 bases. CDR1 and CDR2 (germline): MGHRA, YSYEKL. The CDR3 extends over 15 amino acids. V shed 2 bases and J 3 bases; nucleotides not matched to a gene: 6. CDR3 nucleotide sequence: TGCGCCAGCAGCCAAACACCGGGACAGCACTATGGCTACACCTTC. Amino acid sequence: CASSQTPGQHYGYTF.